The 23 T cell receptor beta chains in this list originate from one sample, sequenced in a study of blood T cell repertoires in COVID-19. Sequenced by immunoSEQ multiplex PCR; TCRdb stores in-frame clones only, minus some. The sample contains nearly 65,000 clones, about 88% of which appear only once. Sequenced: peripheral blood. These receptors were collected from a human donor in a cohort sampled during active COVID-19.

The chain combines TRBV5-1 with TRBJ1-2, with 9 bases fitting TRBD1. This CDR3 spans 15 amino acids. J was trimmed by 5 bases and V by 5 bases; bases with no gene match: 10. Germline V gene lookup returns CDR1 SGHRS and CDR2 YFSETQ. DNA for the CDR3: TGCGCCAGCAGGGCCGGGACAGGGAATAGATATGGCTACACCTTC. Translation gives CASRAGTGNRYGYTF.

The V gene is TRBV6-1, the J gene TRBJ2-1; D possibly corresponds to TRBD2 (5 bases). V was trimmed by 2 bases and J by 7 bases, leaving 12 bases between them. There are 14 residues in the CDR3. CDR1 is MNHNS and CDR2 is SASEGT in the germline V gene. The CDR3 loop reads CASSELAGMNEQFF. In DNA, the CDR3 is TGTGCCAGCAGTGAACTAGCCGGGATGAATGAGCAGTTCTTC.

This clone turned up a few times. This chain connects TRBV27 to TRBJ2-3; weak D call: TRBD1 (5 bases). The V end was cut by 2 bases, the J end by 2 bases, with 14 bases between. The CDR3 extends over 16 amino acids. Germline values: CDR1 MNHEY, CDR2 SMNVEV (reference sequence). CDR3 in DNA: TGTGCCAGCAGTTTAAGGGGCCCTAGATCCACAGATACGCAGTATTTT. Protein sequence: CASSLRGPRSTDTQYF.

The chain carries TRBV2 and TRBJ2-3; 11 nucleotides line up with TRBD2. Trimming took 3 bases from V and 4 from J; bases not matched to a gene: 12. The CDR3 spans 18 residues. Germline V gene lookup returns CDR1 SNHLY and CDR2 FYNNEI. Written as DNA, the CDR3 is TGTGCCAGCAGTGATGGGGTAGCGGGGGGGAAGGGTCCAGATACGCAGTATTTT. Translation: CASSDGVAGGKGPDTQYF.

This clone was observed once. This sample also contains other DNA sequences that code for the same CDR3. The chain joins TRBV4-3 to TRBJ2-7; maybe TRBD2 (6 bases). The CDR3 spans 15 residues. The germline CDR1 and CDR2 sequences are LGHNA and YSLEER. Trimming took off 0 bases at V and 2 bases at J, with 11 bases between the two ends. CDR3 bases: TGCGCCAGCAGCCAAGATCGGGCGGGAACCTACGAGCAGTACTTC. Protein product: CASSQDRAGTYEQYF.

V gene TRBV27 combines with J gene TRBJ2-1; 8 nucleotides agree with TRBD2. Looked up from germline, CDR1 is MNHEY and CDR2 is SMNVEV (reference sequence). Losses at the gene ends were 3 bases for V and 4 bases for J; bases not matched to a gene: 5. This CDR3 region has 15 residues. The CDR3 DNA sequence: TGTGCCAGCAGTTTTAGGACTAGCCGGTACAATGAGCAGTTCTTC. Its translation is CASSFRTSRYNEQFF.

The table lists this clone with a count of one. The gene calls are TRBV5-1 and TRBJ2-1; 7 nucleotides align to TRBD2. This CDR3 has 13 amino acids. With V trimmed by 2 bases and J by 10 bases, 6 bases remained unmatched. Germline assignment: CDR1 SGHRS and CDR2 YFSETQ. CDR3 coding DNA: TGCGCCAGCAGCTTAATAACGGGGGGAGAGCAGTTCTTC. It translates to CASSLITGGEQFF. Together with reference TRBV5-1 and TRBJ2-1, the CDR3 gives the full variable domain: KAGVTQTPRYLIKTRGQQVTLSCSPISGHRSVSWYQQTPGQGLQFLFEYFSETQRNKGNFPGRFSGRQFSNSRSEMNVSTLELGDSALYLCASSLITGGEQFFGPGTRLTVL.

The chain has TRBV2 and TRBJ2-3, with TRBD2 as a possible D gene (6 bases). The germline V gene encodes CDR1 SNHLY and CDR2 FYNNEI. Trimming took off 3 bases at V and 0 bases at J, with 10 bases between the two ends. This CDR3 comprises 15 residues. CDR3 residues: CASSENRGSTDTQYF. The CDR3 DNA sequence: TGTGCCAGCAGTGAGAATCGGGGGAGCACAGATACGCAGTATTTT.

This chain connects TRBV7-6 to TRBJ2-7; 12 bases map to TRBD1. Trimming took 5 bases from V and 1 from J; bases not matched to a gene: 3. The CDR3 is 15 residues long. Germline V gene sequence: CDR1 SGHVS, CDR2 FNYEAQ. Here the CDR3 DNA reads TGTGCCAGCAGCGTGGGACAGGGGGCTTCCTACGAGCAGTACTTC. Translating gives CASSVGQGASYEQYF.

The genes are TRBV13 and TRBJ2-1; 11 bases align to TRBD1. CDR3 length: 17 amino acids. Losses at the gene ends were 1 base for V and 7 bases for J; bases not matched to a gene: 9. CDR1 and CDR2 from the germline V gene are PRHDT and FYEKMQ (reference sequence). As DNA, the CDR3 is TGTGCCAGCAGCTTAGTAATGTATGGACAGGGGGCGAATGAGCAGTTCTTC. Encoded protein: CASSLVMYGQGANEQFF.

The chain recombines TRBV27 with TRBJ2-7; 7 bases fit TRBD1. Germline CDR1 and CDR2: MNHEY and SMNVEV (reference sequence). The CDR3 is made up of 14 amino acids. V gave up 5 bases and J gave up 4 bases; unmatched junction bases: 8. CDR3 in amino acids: CASSQNRGVYEQYF. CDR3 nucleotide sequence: TGTGCCAGCAGTCAAAACAGGGGAGTTTACGAGCAGTACTTC.

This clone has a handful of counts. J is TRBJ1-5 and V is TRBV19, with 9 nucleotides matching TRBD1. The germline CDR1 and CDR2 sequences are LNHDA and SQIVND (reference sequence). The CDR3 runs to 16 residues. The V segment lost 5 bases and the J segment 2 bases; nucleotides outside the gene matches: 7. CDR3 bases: TGTGCCAGTAGTCCCGGGACAGGGATGGGCAATCAGCCCCAGCATTTT. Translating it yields CASSPGTGMGNQPQHF. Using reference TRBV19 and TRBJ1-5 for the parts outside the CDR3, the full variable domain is DGGITQSPKYLFRKEGQNVTLSCEQNLNHDAMYWYRQDPGQGLRLIYYSQIVNDFQKGDIAEGYSVSREKKESFPLTVTSAQKNPTAFYLCASSPGTGMGNQPQHFGDGTRLSIL.

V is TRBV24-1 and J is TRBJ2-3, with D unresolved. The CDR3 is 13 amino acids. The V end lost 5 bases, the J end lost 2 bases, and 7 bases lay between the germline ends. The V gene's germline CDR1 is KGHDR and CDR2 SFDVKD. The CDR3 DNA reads TGTGCCACCAGTGGACTTGACACAGATACGCAGTATTTT. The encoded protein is CATSGLDTDTQYF.

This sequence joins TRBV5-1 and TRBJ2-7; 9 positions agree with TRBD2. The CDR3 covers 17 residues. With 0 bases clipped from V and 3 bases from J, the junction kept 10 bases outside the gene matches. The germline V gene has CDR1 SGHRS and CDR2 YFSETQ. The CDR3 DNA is TGCGCCAGCAGCTTGGGAGGCCTACTAGCGGGTGGCTACGAGCAGTACTTC. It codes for CASSLGGLLAGGYEQYF. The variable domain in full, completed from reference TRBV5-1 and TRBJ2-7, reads KAGVTQTPRYLIKTRGQQVTLSCSPISGHRSVSWYQQTPGQGLQFLFEYFSETQRNKGNFPGRFSGRQFSNSRSEMNVSTLELGDSALYLCASSLGGLLAGGYEQYFGPGTRLTVT.

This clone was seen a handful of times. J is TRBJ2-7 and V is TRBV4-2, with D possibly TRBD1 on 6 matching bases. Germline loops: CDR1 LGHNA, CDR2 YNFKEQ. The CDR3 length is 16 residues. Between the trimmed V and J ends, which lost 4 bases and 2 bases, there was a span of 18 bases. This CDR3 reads CASSLIPGTRTYEQYF. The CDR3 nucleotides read TGTGCCAGCAGCCTAATCCCCGGGACAAGGACCTACGAGCAGTACTTC.

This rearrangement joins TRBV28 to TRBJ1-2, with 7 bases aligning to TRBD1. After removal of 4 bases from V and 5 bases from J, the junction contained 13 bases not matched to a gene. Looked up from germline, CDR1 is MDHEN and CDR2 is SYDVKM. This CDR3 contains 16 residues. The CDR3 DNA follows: TGTGCCAGCAGTTCCACCCGACAGGGAATCACTTATGGCTACACCTTC. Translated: CASSSTRQGITYGYTF.

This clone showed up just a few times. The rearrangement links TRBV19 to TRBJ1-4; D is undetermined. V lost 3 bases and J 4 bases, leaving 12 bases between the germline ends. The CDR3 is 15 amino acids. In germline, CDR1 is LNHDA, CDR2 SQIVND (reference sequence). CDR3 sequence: CASSIRTDNNEKLFF. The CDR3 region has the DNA TGTGCCAGTAGTATCCGGACTGATAATAATGAAAAACTGTTTTTT.

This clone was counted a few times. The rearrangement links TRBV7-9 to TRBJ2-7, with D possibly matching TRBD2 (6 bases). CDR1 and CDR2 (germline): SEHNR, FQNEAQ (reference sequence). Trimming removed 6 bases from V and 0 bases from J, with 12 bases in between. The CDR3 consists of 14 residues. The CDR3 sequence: CASSSVGSSYEQYF. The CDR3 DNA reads TGTGCCAGCAGTTCCGTCGGGAGCTCCTACGAGCAGTACTTC.

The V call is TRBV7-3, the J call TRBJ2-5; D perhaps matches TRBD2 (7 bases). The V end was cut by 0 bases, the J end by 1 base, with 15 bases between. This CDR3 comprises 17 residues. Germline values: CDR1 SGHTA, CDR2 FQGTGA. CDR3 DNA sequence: TGTGCCAGCAGCTTAACAGGGGGGGCCAGTTCCCAAGAGACCCAGTACTTC. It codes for CASSLTGGASSQETQYF.

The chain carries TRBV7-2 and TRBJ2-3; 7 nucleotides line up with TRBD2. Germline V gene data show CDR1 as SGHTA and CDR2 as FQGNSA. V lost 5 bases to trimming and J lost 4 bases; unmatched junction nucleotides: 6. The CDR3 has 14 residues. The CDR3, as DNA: TGTGCCAGCAGCGCTCAGCGGGGCCCAGATACGCAGTATTTT. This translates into CASSAQRGPDTQYF. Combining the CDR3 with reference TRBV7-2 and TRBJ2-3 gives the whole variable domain GAGVSQSPSNKVTEKGKDVELRCDPISGHTALYWYRQSLGQGLEFLIYFQGNSAPDKSGLPSDRFSAERTGGSVSTLTIQRTQQEDSAVYLCASSAQRGPDTQYFGPGTRLTVL.

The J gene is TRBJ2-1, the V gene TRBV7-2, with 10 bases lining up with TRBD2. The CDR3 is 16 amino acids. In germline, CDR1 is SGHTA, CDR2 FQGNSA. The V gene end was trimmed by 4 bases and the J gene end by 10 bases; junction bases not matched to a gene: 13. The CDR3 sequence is CASSSYPLAGASEQFF. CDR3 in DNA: TGTGCCAGCAGCTCCTACCCTCTAGCGGGAGCTAGCGAGCAGTTCTTC.

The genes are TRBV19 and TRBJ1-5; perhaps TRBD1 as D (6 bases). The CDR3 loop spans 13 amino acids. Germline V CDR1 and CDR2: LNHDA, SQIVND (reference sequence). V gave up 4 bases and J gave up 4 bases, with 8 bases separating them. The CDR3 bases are TGTGCCAGTAGTACAGGGGTTAATCAGCCCCAGCATTTT. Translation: CASSTGVNQPQHF.

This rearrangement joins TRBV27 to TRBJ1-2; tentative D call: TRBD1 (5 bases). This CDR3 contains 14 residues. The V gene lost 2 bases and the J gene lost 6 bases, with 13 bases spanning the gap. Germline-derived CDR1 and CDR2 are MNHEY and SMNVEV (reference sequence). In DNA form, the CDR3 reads TGTGCCAGCAGTTTAACGGGGGAGTGGGATGGCTACACCTTC. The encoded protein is CASSLTGEWDGYTF.